Below, 28 T cell receptor beta chains from the same sample are listed, as sequenced in a study of cytomegalovirus exposure and HLA in healthy donors. Vbeta (60) and Jbeta (13) primers were used in the PCR. Assay: immunoSEQ multiplex PCR; the TCRdb copy retains only in-frame clones and omits some. The sample has 85,000 or so clones. Sequenced: PBMCs. The receptor source for this set is a woman aged 25 to 39 in good health and CMV-seronegative.

The rearrangement links TRBV29-1 to TRBJ1-1; 7 nucleotides match TRBD1. Looked up from germline, CDR1 is SQVTM and CDR2 is ANQGSEA. The CDR3 is 14 amino acids. Trimming removed 4 bases from V and 0 bases from J; junction bases left unmatched: 5. The CDR3 DNA reads TGCAGCGTTGGGGGGACAGCCTTGAACACTGAAGCTTTCTTT. This translates into CSVGGTALNTEAFF.

This sequence joins TRBV7-6 and TRBJ2-2; 11 bases agree with TRBD2. J gave up 5 bases and V 5 bases, and 7 bases lay outside the gene matches. CDR1 SGHVS and CDR2 FNYEAQ come from the germline V gene. The CDR3 is 16 residues long. The CDR3 protein is CASSPTSGRSTGELFF. The CDR3 nucleotides are TGTGCCAGCAGCCCCACTAGCGGGAGAAGTACCGGGGAGCTGTTTTTT.

The chain is built from TRBV4-1 and TRBJ2-1; weak D call: TRBD2 (6 bases). V was pared by 3 bases and J by 5 bases, with 23 bases between. CDR1 is MGHRA, CDR2 YSYEKL, per germline. The CDR3 extends over 18 amino acids. The CDR3 DNA sequence: TGCGCCAGCAGCCATAGTGGAACCGGGACTTCTAGTAACAATGAGCAGTTCTTC. Encoded protein: CASSHSGTGTSSNNEQFF.

V and J are TRBV5-1 and TRBJ1-1; D gene ambiguous. V lost 4 bases and J 1 base, leaving 14 bases between the germline ends. In germline, CDR1 is SGHRS, CDR2 YFSETQ. The CDR3 sequence is 15 residues long. In DNA form, the CDR3 reads TGCGCCAGCAGCGCCGGGGATGGTGGGAACACTGAAGCTTTCTTT. Amino acid sequence: CASSAGDGGNTEAFF.

The CDR3 region is CATSSPSSGSSYEQYF. The DNA of the CDR3 is TGTGCCACCAGCAGTCCTTCTAGCGGGAGTTCCTACGAGCAGTACTTC. V is TRBV15 and J is TRBJ2-7; 10 bases agree with TRBD2. CDR1 and CDR2 from the germline V gene are LNHNV and YYDKDF (reference sequence). The CDR3 is made up of 16 amino acids. Trimming removed 3 bases from V and 1 base from J; junction bases left unmatched: 6. The complete variable domain, with remaining parts taken from reference TRBV15 and TRBJ2-7, reads DAMVIQNPRYQVTQFGKPVTLSCSQTLNHNVMYWYQQKSSQAPKLLFHYYDKDFNNEADTPDNFQSRRPNTSFCFLDIRSPGLGDTAMYLCATSSPSSGSSYEQYFGPGTRLTVT.

The gene calls are TRBV30 and TRBJ2-3, with 7 bases matching TRBD2. Per germline, CDR1 GTSNPN and CDR2 SVGIG (reference sequence). Trimming removed 0 bases from V and 0 bases from J; junction bases left unmatched: 0. The CDR3 has 14 residues. The CDR3 sequence: CAWSVGGSTDTQYF. The CDR3, as DNA: TGTGCCTGGAGTGTGGGAGGGAGCACAGATACGCAGTATTTT.

The V gene is TRBV30, the J gene TRBJ2-5; weak D call: TRBD1 (6 bases). CDR3 length: 13 amino acids. Germline CDR1 reads GTSNPN; CDR2 reads SVGIG (reference sequence). V lost 4 bases, J lost 1 base, and 10 bases lay in between. CDR3 bases: TGTGCCTGGACCAGGGGCGCCCAAGAGACCCAGTACTTC. It is translated as CAWTRGAQETQYF.

This chain links TRBV28 with TRBJ1-1; D gene unclear. V lost 2 bases and J 2 bases, leaving 6 bases between the germline ends. Germline CDR1 is MDHEN and CDR2 is SYDVKM. The CDR3 spans 13 residues. In nucleotides, the CDR3 is TGTGCCAGCAGTTTAACGGGTAACACTGAAGCTTTCTTT. It yields the protein CASSLTGNTEAFF.

CDR3 protein: CASRQVLAGVYNEQFF. CDR3 sequence (DNA): TGTGCCAGCAGACAAGTTCTAGCGGGGGTGTACAATGAGCAGTTCTTC. This chain connects TRBV6-6 to TRBJ2-1; 10 bases line up with TRBD2. This CDR3 is 16 amino acids long. With 6 bases clipped from V and 4 bases from J, the junction kept 9 bases outside the gene matches. Germline V CDR1 and CDR2: MNHNY, SVGAGI (reference sequence).

The rearrangement links TRBV29-1 to TRBJ1-1, with unresolved D. The CDR3 loop spans 14 amino acids. Trimming pared 0 bases from V and 4 bases from J, leaving 12 bases between. Per the germline V gene, CDR1 is SQVTM and CDR2 is ANQGSEA. CDR3 DNA sequence: TGCAGCGTTGAAGACACAGCATTTAGCACTGAAGCTTTCTTT. Translation gives CSVEDTAFSTEAFF. Drawing the rest from reference TRBV29-1 and TRBJ1-1, the complete variable domain is SAVISQKPSRDICQRGTSLTIQCQVDSQVTMMFWYRQQPGQSLTLIATANQGSEATYESGFVIDKFPISRPNLTFSTLTVSNMSPEDSSIYLCSVEDTAFSTEAFFGQGTRLTVV.

The chain is built from TRBV6-5 and TRBJ2-3; perhaps TRBD1 as D (6 bases). The CDR3 runs to 15 residues. Looked up from germline, CDR1 is MNHEY and CDR2 is SVGAGI. V lost 5 bases to trimming and J lost 5 bases, with 17 bases between them. The CDR3 is CASSPGQFGKDTQYF. The CDR3 nucleotides read TGTGCCAGCAGTCCCGGACAGTTTGGGAAAGATACGCAGTATTTT.

The chain uses TRBV6-6 and TRBJ2-3; D not resolved. Germline V gives CDR1 MNHNY, CDR2 SVGAGI (reference sequence). Trimming left V 9 bases short and J 6 bases short, with 22 bases between. The CDR3 spans 15 residues. CDR3 nucleotides: TGTGCCAGTACCCCTCGCCGGGTTGCTGGGGATACGCAGTATTTT. This sequence encodes CASTPRRVAGDTQYF.

The genes are TRBV5-6 and TRBJ1-2; a weak D match, TRBD1 (6 bases). Germline CDR1 and CDR2: SGHDT and YYEEEE. This CDR3 has 14 amino acids. Trimming stripped 2 bases from V and 4 bases from J, with 12 bases between. For the CDR3, the DNA is TGTGCCAGCAGCTTTGCAGGGGCAAGCTATGGCTACACCTTC. It encodes CASSFAGASYGYTF.

V is TRBV18 and J is TRBJ2-1; maybe TRBD1 (6 bases). The CDR3 sequence is 15 residues long. V gave up 3 bases and J gave up 8 bases, with 17 bases separating them. Germline lookup yields CDR1 KGHSH and CDR2 LQKENI. CDR3 in amino acids: CASSPEGTPGDEQFF. CDR3 nucleotides: TGTGCCAGCTCACCGGAAGGGACACCTGGGGATGAGCAGTTCTTC. The full variable domain, with the rest looked up from reference TRBV18 and TRBJ2-1, is NAGVMQNPRHLVRRRGQEARLRCSPMKGHSHVYWYRQLPEEGLKFMVYLQKENIIDESGMPKERFSAEFPKEGPSILRIQQVVRGDSAAYFCASSPEGTPGDEQFFGPGTRLTVL.

The CDR3 reads CASSRRGGAGQPQHF. The DNA for the CDR3 is TGTGCCAGCAGCCGTCGAGGGGGCGCAGGGCAGCCCCAGCATTTT. The chain links TRBV7-8 to TRBJ1-5; 7 bases agree with TRBD1. CDR1 and CDR2 from the germline V gene are SGHVS and FQNEAQ. This CDR3 is built from 15 residues. Losses at the gene ends were 5 bases for V and 7 bases for J; bases not matched to a gene: 11.

The chain uses TRBV19 and TRBJ1-2; D is possibly TRBD1 (6 bases). Trimming stripped 10 bases from V and 4 bases from J, with 16 bases between. Germline CDR1 reads LNHDA; CDR2 reads SQIVND (reference sequence). The CDR3 extends over 13 amino acids. In nucleotides, the CDR3 is TGTGCCACCACCTACCGGGACACCTATGGCTACACCTTC. It specifies CATTYRDTYGYTF.

The chain couples TRBV2 to TRBJ1-4; D ambiguous. Looked up from germline, CDR1 is SNHLY and CDR2 is FYNNEI. The CDR3 extends over 12 amino acids. Trimming stripped 7 bases from V and 5 bases from J, with 8 bases between. This CDR3 is CASNGGNEKLFF. The CDR3 bases are TGTGCCAGCAATGGAGGGAATGAAAAACTGTTTTTT. Supplemented by reference TRBV2 and TRBJ1-4, the full variable domain reads EPEVTQTPSHQVTQMGQEVILRCVPISNHLYFYWYRQILGQKVEFLVSFYNNEISEKSEIFDDQFSVERPDGSNFTLKIRSTKLEDSAMYFCASNGGNEKLFFGSGTQLSVL.

The rearrangement links TRBV19 to TRBJ2-1; 11 nucleotides align to TRBD1. J gave up 3 bases and V 1 base, and 5 bases lay outside the gene matches. The CDR3 totals 17 residues. The germline V gene has CDR1 LNHDA and CDR2 SQIVND (reference sequence). The CDR3 nucleotides are TGTGCCAGTAGTATAGCCCCGGGACAGGGGGGCTACAATGAGCAGTTCTTC. Amino acid sequence: CASSIAPGQGGYNEQFF. Full variable domain (outside the CDR3, taken from reference TRBV19 and TRBJ2-1): DGGITQSPKYLFRKEGQNVTLSCEQNLNHDAMYWYRQDPGQGLRLIYYSQIVNDFQKGDIAEGYSVSREKKESFPLTVTSAQKNPTAFYLCASSIAPGQGGYNEQFFGPGTRLTVL.

This rearrangement joins TRBV28 to TRBJ2-7; 10 bases fit TRBD1. This CDR3 has 14 amino acids. The ends lost 6 bases at V and 2 bases at J; junction bases unmatched: 4. Germline assignment: CDR1 MDHEN and CDR2 SYDVKM. This CDR3 is CASSRDRGPYEQYF. CDR3 nucleotide sequence: TGTGCCAGCAGCAGGGACAGGGGTCCCTACGAGCAGTACTTC.

The chain couples TRBV12-5 to TRBJ2-2, with 9 bases fitting TRBD1. Germline CDR1 and CDR2: LGHNT and FRNRAP. Losses at the gene ends were 4 bases for V and 1 base for J; bases not matched to a gene: 10. This CDR3 is 18 amino acids long. For the CDR3, the DNA is TGTGCTAGTGGTTCTCTATTACAGGGGGCGGAGAACACCGGGGAGCTGTTTTTT. This translates into CASGSLLQGAENTGELFF.

Remarks on this clone: A junction end diverges from the germline sequence, so it may reflect a read error. This rearrangement joins TRBV6-5 to TRBJ1-6, with D tentatively TRBD1 (5 bases). CDR1 is MNHEY and CDR2 is SVGAGI in the germline V gene. This CDR3 comprises 14 residues. The CDR3 bases are TGTGCCAGCAGTTACGCAGGGAGGAATTCACCCCTCCCCTTT. It specifies CASSYAGRNSPLPF.

The chain recombines TRBV27 with TRBJ1-2; 7 bases align to TRBD1. V lost 5 bases to trimming and J lost 0 bases; unmatched junction nucleotides: 12. Germline CDR1 is MNHEY and CDR2 is SMNVEV (reference sequence). The CDR3 has 17 residues. CDR3 in DNA: TGTGCCAGCAGTCAATCCGGGACAGTCAACCCTAACTATGGCTACACCTTC. Amino acids: CASSQSGTVNPNYGYTF.

The chain recombines TRBV28 with TRBJ1-5, with TRBD1 matching 8 bases. The CDR3 sequence is 12 residues long. CDR1 and CDR2 (germline): MDHEN, SYDVKM. With V trimmed by 9 bases and J by 6 bases, 4 bases remained unmatched. The CDR3 DNA reads as TGTGCCAGTTACAGGGGGGTTCAGCCCCAGCATTTT. It specifies CASYRGVQPQHF.

V is TRBV18 and J is TRBJ1-5; perhaps TRBD1 as D (6 bases). V lost 4 bases to trimming and J lost 6 bases, with 13 bases between them. The CDR3 is made up of 14 amino acids. Germline CDR1 and CDR2: KGHSH and LQKENI. DNA for the CDR3: TGTGCCAGCTCACGTACCTCAGGGGTTCAGCCCCAGCATTTT. It encodes CASSRTSGVQPQHF.

CDR3 nucleotides: TGTGCCAGCAGCTTAGCTAGCCAGGGATCTGAAGCTTTCTTT. Translating gives CASSLASQGSEAFF. The chain recombines TRBV7-2 with TRBJ1-1, with a tentative D call TRBD1 (5 bases). V lost 0 bases and J 6 bases, leaving 11 bases between the germline ends. CDR1 and CDR2 from the germline V gene are SGHTA and FQGNSA. The CDR3 runs to 14 residues. Variable domain in full (rest from reference TRBV7-2 and TRBJ1-1): GAGVSQSPSNKVTEKGKDVELRCDPISGHTALYWYRQSLGQGLEFLIYFQGNSAPDKSGLPSDRFSAERTGGSVSTLTIQRTQQEDSAVYLCASSLASQGSEAFFGQGTRLTVV.

The chain combines TRBV18 with TRBJ2-1; 8 bases match TRBD1. Germline CDR1 KGHSH, CDR2 LQKENI. The CDR3 is 16 residues long. V lost 4 bases, J lost 5 bases, and 10 bases stayed unmatched. Here the CDR3 DNA reads TGTGCCAGCTCACACCGACAGGGGACGATAAACAATGAGCAGTTCTTC. It encodes CASSHRQGTINNEQFF. The entire variable domain, with the rest obtained from reference TRBV18 and TRBJ2-1, is as follows: NAGVMQNPRHLVRRRGQEARLRCSPMKGHSHVYWYRQLPEEGLKFMVYLQKENIIDESGMPKERFSAEFPKEGPSILRIQQVVRGDSAAYFCASSHRQGTINNEQFFGPGTRLTVL.

This sequence joins TRBV30 and TRBJ1-1, with TRBD1 matching over 8 bases. In germline, CDR1 is GTSNPN, CDR2 SVGIG (reference sequence). V lost 4 bases and J lost 6; bases outside the gene matches: 7. The CDR3 is 13 amino acids. The CDR3 spells CAWTLQQGAEAFF. The CDR3 coding sequence is TGTGCCTGGACTCTTCAACAGGGGGCTGAAGCTTTCTTT.

The chain has TRBV5-1 and TRBJ2-5, with D possibly matching TRBD2 (5 bases). V lost 0 bases, J lost 2 bases, and 8 bases lay in between. The CDR3 has 14 amino acids. Germline CDR1 is SGHRS and CDR2 is YFSETQ. The CDR3 loop reads CASSLGGLQETQYF. The CDR3 bases are TGCGCCAGCAGCTTGGGAGGACTTCAAGAGACCCAGTACTTC.